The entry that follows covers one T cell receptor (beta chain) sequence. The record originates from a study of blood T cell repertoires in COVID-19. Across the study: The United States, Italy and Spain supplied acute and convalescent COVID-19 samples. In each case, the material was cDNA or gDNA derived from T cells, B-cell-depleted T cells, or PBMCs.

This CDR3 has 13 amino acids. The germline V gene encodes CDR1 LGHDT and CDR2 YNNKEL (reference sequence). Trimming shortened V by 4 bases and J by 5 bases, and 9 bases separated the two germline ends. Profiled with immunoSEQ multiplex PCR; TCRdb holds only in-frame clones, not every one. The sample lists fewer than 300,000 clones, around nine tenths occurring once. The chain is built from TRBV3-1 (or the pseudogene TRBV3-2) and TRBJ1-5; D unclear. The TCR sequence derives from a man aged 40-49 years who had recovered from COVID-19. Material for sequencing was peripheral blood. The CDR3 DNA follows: TGTGCCAGCAGCCCAACTCTTCATCAGCCCCAGCATTTT. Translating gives CASSPTLHQPQHF.